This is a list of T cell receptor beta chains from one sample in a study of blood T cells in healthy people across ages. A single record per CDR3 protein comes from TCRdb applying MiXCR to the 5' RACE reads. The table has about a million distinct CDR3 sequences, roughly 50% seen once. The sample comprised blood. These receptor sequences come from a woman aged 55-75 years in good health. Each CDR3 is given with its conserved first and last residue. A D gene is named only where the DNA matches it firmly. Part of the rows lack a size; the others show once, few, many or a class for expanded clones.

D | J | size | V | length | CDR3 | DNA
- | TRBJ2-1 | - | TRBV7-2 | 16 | CASSFRPAHPPYEQFF | TGTGCCAGCAGCTTCCGGCCAGCCCACCCTCCCTACGAGCAGTTCTTC
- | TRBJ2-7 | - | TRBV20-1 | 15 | CSARDPRDIAYEQYF | TGCAGTGCTAGAGATCCTAGGGACATCGCCTACGAGCAGTACTTC
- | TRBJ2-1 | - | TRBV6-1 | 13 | CASKDFSYNEQFF | TGTGCCAGCAAGGACTTCTCCTACAATGAGCAGTTCTTC
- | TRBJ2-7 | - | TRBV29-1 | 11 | CSVAGGYEQYF | TGCAGCGTTGCCGGTGGTTACGAGCAGTACTTC
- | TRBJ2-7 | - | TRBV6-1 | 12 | CASSLLVDEQYF | TGTGCCAGCAGTTTGCTGGTAGACGAGCAGTACTTC
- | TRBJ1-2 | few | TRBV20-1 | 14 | CSARDPSRQDGYTF | TGCAGTGCTAGAGATCCTTCTCGACAGGATGGCTACACCTTC
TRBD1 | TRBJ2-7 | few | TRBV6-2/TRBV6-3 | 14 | CASRREGGYYEQYF | TGTGCCAGCAGGCGAGAAGGGGGCTACTACGAGCAGTACTTC
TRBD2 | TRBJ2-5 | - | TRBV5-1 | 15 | CASRPLAGLQETQYF | TGCGCCAGCAGGCCACTAGCGGGACTTCAAGAGACCCAGTACTTC
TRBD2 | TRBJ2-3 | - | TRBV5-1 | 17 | CASSLAERLAGDYTQYF | TGCGCCAGCAGCTTGGCCGAAAGGCTAGCGGGAGATTATACGCAGTATTTT
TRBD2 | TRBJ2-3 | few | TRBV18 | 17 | CASSPNSGLAATDTQYF | TGTGCCAGCTCACCTAATTCGGGACTAGCGGCAACAGATACGCAGTATTTT
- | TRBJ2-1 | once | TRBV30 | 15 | CACTLTSNPYNEQFF | TGTGCCTGCACCTTAACTAGTAACCCCTACAATGAGCAGTTCTTC
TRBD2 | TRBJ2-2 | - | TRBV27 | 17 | CASSFPGLAGGPGELFF | TGTGCCAGCAGTTTCCCCGGACTAGCGGGAGGGCCCGGGGAGCTGTTTTTT
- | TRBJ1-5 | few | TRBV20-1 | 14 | CSAQSLGDNQPQHF | TGCAGTGCTCAATCCTTGGGGGACAATCAGCCCCAGCATTTT
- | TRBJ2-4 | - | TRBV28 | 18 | CASSFQTPFGGPKNIQYF | TGTGCCAGCAGTTTTCAAACCCCCTTCGGGGGGCCCAAAAACATTCAGTACTTC
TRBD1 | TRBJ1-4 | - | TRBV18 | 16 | CASSRTPTGGNEKLFF | TGTGCCAGCTCACGCACCCCGACAGGGGGGAATGAAAAACTGTTTTTT
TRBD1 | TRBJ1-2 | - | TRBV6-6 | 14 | CASKFPDRAGGYTF | TGTGCCAGCAAATTCCCCGACAGGGCTGGGGGCTACACCTTC
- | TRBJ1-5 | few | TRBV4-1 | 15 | CASSRNRDSNQPQHF | TGCGCCAGCAGCCGCAACAGGGATAGCAATCAGCCCCAGCATTTT
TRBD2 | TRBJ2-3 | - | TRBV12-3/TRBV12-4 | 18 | CASSPRRVQRERTDTQYF | TGTGCCAGCAGCCCAAGGAGGGTTCAGCGGGAGAGGACAGATACGCAGTATTTT
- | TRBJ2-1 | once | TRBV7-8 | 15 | CASTQRENSYNEQFF | TGTGCCAGCACCCAGAGAGAGAATTCCTACAATGAGCAGTTCTTC
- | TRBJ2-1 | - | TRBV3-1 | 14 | CASSQGGFYNEQFF | TGTGCCAGCAGCCAAGGGGGGTTTTACAATGAGCAGTTCTTC
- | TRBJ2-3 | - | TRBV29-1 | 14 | CSVEILHSANTQYF | TGCAGCGTTGAAATCCTCCATTCAGCGAATACGCAGTATTTT
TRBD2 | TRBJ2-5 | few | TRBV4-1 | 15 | CASSQGLAVGETQYF | TGCGCCAGCAGCCAGGGACTAGCGGTGGGAGAGACCCAGTACTTC
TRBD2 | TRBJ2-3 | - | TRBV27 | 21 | CASSLDPASGRAGWETDTQYF | TGTGCCAGCAGTTTGGACCCGGCTAGCGGGAGGGCCGGTTGGGAAACAGATACGCAGTATTTT
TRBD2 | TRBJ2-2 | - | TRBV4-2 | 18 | CASSQDPSGRAGTGELFF | TGTGCCAGCAGCCAAGATCCCAGCGGGAGGGCCGGAACCGGGGAGCTGTTTTTT
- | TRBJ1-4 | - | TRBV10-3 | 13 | CAINSRTNEKLFF | TGTGCCATCAACAGTCGCACTAATGAAAAACTGTTTTTT
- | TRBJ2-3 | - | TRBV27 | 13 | CASSYSYGDTQYF | TGTGCCAGCAGCTATAGTTATGGAGATACGCAGTATTTT
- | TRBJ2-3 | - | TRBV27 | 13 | CASRKYTTDTQYF | TGTGCCAGCCGGAAATACACCACAGATACGCAGTATTTT
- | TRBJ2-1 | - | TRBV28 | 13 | CATRAGQYNEQFF | TGTGCCACCAGAGCGGGCCAATACAATGAGCAGTTCTTC
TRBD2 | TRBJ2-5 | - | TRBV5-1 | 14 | CASRGGRNQETQYF | TGCGCCAGCAGGGGCGGGAGAAACCAAGAGACCCAGTACTTC
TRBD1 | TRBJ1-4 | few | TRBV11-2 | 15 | CASSQTGTGQEKLFF | TGTGCCAGCAGCCAAACCGGGACAGGGCAGGAAAAACTGTTTTTT
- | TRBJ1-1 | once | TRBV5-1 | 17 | CASSLAEIQGSNTEAFF | TGCGCCAGCAGCTTGGCAGAGATACAGGGATCGAACACTGAAGCTTTCTTT
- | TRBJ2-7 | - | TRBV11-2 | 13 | CASSLVGVYEQYF | TGTGCCAGCAGCTTAGTGGGGGTCTACGAGCAGTACTTC
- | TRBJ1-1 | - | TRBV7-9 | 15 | CASSLNLGMNTEAFF | TGTGCCAGCAGCCTAAACTTGGGTATGAACACTGAAGCTTTCTTT
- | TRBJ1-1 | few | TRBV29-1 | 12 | CSVNPGGTEAFF | TGCAGCGTAAATCCGGGCGGCACTGAAGCTTTCTTT
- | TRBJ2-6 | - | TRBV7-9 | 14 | CASSYTRRVNVLTF | TGTGCCAGCAGCTATACGAGGCGGGTGAACGTCCTGACTTTC
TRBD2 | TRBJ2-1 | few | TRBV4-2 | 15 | CASSQVGGGDNEQFF | TGTGCCAGCAGCCAAGTGGGCGGGGGGGACAATGAGCAGTTCTTC
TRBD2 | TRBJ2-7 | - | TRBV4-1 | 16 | CASSQGTSETTYEQYF | TGCGCCAGCAGCCAAGGCACTAGCGAGACCACCTACGAGCAGTACTTC
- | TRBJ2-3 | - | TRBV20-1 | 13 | CSEAGQTTDTQYF | TGCAGTGAAGCGGGACAAACCACAGATACGCAGTATTTT
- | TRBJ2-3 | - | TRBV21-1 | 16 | CASSKEPYSGTDTQYF | TGTGCCAGCAGCAAAGAACCATACAGCGGCACAGATACGCAGTATTTT
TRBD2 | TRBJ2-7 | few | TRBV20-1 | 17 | CSARFPGLAGIQYEQYF | TGCAGTGCTAGGTTTCCGGGACTAGCGGGAATTCAGTACGAGCAGTACTTC
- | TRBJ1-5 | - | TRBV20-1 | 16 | CSARDHRVTSNQPQHF | TGCAGTGCTAGAGATCACAGAGTTACTAGCAATCAGCCCCAGCATTTT
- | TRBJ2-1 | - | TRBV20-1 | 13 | CSAWPRGYNEQFF | TGCAGTGCTTGGCCCAGGGGATACAATGAGCAGTTCTTC
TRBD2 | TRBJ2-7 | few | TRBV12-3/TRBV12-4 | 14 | CASSLSSGGREQYF | TGTGCCAGCAGTTTATCTAGCGGTGGGCGCGAGCAGTACTTC
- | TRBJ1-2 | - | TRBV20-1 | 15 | CSARIPGQLTYGYTF | TGCAGTGCGAGAATCCCCGGGCAGTTGACCTATGGCTACACCTTC
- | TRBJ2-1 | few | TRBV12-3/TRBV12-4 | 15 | CASSSSGAGNNEQFF | TGTGCCAGCAGTTCCTCAGGGGCTGGAAACAATGAGCAGTTCTTC
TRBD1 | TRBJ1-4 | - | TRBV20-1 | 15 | CSARQQGGLGEKLFF | TGCAGTGCTAGACAACAAGGGGGCTTGGGAGAAAAACTGTTTTTT
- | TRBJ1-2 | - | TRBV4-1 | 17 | CASSQDGAGALISGYTF | TGCGCCAGCAGCCAAGATGGGGCAGGGGCCCTAATTTCTGGCTACACCTTC
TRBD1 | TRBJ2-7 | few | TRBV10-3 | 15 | CAISGVDRGVGEQYF | TGTGCCATCAGTGGGGTGGACAGGGGAGTCGGTGAGCAGTACTTC